A single TCR beta chain is shown here with its context. Other DNA variants within this sample encode the same CDR3. The sample originates from a study of Ad26.COV2.S vaccination and SARS-CoV-2 variants. Treatment indicated: 15 to 20 received Ad26.COV2.S at low or high dose, single or two shots; roughly five received placebo; per-sample allocation not given. Samples analyzed were those drawn on day 63 after the first vaccine or placebo injection. This CDR3 is 11 amino acids long. Germline loops: CDR1 GTSNPN, CDR2 SVGIG (reference sequence). Deletions cut 2 bases from V and 11 bases from J, with 9 bases between. TCRdb's copy holds only in-frame clones and misses some; the assay was immunoSEQ multiplex PCR. The repertoire holds roughly 500,000 clones, approximately 88% seen once, with about 13% in the top ten.

The V call is TRBV30, the J call TRBJ1-4, with D perhaps TRBD1 (5 bases). The starting material was peripheral blood, obtained in a trial of Ad26.COV2.S vaccine versus placebo. This clonotype originated in a person aged 18 to 65 who received the Ad26.COV2.S COVID-19 vaccine or a placebo. Here the CDR3 reads CAWSLGGKLFF. The CDR3 bases are TGTGCCTGGAGTTTGGGGGGTAAACTGTTTTTT.